The T cell receptor beta chain described here comes from a study of cytotoxic CD8 clonotypes in ibrutinib-treated CLL. V gave up 3 bases and J gave up 7 bases, with 13 bases separating them. CDR1 and CDR2 from the germline V gene are KGHSH and LQKENI. The CDR3 consists of 14 residues. Sequenced by immunoSEQ multiplex PCR; TCRdb stores in-frame clones only, minus some. The sample shows about 250,000 clones, 70% of them seen only once. Details on this clone: The antigen remains unidentified.

The study's findings and limits: Clonality showed a rise at ibrutinib response that reversed toward baseline at progression. Against age-matched healthy donors, baseline clonality ran higher and tracked circulating CD8+ T-cell counts.

The chain is built from TRBV18 and TRBJ1-3; a weak D match, TRBD1 (6 bases). The sequences come from PBMCs, collected after 24 months of ibrutinib treatment. The receptor comes from a human donor with chronic lymphocytic leukemia. CDR3 DNA: TGTGCCAGCTCACCCGGGACAACGGTGAACACCATATATTTT. Translation gives CASSPGTTVNTIYF.